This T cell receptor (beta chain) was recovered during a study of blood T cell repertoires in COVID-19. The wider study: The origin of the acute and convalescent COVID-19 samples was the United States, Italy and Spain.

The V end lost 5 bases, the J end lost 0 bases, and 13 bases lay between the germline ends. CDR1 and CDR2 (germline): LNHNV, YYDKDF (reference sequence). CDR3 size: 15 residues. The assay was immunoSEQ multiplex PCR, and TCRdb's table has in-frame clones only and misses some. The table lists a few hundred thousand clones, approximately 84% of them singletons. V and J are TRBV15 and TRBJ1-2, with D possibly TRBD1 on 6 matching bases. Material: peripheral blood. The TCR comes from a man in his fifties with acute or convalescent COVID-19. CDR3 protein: CATSGGGPTNYGYTF. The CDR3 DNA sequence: TGTGCCACCAGCGGGGGGGGCCCCACTAACTATGGCTACACCTTC. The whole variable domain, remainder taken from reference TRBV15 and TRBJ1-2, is DAMVIQNPRYQVTQFGKPVTLSCSQTLNHNVMYWYQQKSSQAPKLLFHYYDKDFNNEADTPDNFQSRRPNTSFCFLDIRSPGLGDTAMYLCATSGGGPTNYGYTFGSGTRLTVV.